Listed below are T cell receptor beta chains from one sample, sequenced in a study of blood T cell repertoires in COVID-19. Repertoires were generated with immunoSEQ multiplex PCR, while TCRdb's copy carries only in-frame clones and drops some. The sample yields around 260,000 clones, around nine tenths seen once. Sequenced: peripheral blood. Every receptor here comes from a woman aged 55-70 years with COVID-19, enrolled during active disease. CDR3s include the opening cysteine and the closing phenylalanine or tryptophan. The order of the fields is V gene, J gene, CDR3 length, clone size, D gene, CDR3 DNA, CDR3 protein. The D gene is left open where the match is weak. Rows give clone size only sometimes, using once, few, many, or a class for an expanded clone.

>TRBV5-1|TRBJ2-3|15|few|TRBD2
TGCGCCAGCAGCTTGAAAGCGGGAGGAGCGATCACGCAGTATTTT
CASSLKAGGAITQYF
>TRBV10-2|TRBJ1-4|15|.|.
TGCGCCAGCAGTGATCGGAGGGGAACTAATGAAAAACTGTTTTTT
CASSDRRGTNEKLFF
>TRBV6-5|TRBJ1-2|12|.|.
TGTGCCAGCAGCCCGGGGAACTATGGCTACACCTTC
CASSPGNYGYTF
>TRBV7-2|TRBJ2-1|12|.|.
TGTGCCAGCAGCCCCCAGGGGTTTGAGCAGTTCTTC
CASSPQGFEQFF
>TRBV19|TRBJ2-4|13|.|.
TGTGCCAGTAGTACCCAAGGACTAAACATTCAGTACTTC
CASSTQGLNIQYF
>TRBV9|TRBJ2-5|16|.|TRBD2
TGTGCCAGCAGCGTAGGGGCGGGAGGTTTCCAAGAGACCCAGTACTTC
CASSVGAGGFQETQYF
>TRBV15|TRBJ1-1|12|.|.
TGTGCCACCAGCAGAGGCGGCCTTGAAGCTTTCTTT
CATSRGGLEAFF
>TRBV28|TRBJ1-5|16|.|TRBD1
TGTGCCAGCAGTGCCAGCAGGGGGATTAGCAATCAGCCCCAGCATTTT
CASSASRGISNQPQHF
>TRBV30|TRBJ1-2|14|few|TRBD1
TGTGCCTGGGCGACCGGGACAGGCCCCCTCGGCTACACCTTC
CAWATGTGPLGYTF
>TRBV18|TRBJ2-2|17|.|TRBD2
TGTGCCAGCTCACCAGAGTATAGCGGGAGTTATACCGGGGAGCTGTTTTTT
CASSPEYSGSYTGELFF
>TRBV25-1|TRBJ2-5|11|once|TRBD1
TGTGCCAGCAGTGGGACAGGTACCCAGTACTTC
CASSGTGTQYF
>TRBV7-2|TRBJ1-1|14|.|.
TGTGCCAGCAGCTTACGGACGGGAGGGACTGAAGCTTTCTTT
CASSLRTGGTEAFF
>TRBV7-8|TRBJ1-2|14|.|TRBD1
TGTGCCAGCAGCTTATTGGGGGACAGTTACGGCTACACCTTC
CASSLLGDSYGYTF
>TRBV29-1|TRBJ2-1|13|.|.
TGCAGCGTTGGTAGCGTCTCCTACAATGAGCAGTTCTTC
CSVGSVSYNEQFF
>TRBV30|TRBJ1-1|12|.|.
TGTGCCTGGCAGGGGATGAACACTGAAGCTTTCTTT
CAWQGMNTEAFF
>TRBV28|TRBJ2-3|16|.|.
TGTGCCAGCAGACCGGAGGGACTTGGAGACACAGATACGCAGTATTTT
CASRPEGLGDTDTQYF
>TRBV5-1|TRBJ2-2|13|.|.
TGCGCCAGCAGCTCCCGGGAGACCGGGGAGCTGTTTTTT
CASSSRETGELFF
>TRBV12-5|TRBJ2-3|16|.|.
TGTGCTAGTGGTTTTTGGTCAGGGGCTAGCACAGATACGCAGTATTTT
CASGFWSGASTDTQYF
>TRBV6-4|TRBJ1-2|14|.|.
TGTGCCAGCTCCCCGGGTCATGTAGGCTATGGCTACACCTTC
CASSPGHVGYGYTF
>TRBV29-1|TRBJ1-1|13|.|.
TGCAGCGTTGTAGTGTTTCTAGGGGGTGAAGCTTTCTTT
CSVVVFLGGEAFF
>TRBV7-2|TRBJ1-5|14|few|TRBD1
TGTGCCAGCAGCCGTAGACAGGGCAGCCAGCCCCAGCATTTT
CASSRRQGSQPQHF
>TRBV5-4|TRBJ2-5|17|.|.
TGTGCCAGCAGCCCCGGCCCCAGGGTTGTTGGCCTAGAGACCCAGTACTTC
CASSPGPRVVGLETQYF
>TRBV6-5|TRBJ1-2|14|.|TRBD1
TGTGCCAGCAGTTACTCGAGGGGGCTCTATGGCTACACCTTC
CASSYSRGLYGYTF
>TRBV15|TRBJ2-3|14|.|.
TGTGCCACCAGCAGAGGGGAGGGCACAGATACGCAGTATTTT
CATSRGEGTDTQYF
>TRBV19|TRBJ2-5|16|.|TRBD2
TGTGCCAGTAGTCCTGGGACTAGCGGGAGTATCGAGACCCAGTACTTC
CASSPGTSGSIETQYF
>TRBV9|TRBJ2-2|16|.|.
TGTGCCAGCAGCGTCTCAGTCAGGGGGAACACCGGGGAGCTGTTTTTT
CASSVSVRGNTGELFF
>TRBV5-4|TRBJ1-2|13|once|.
TGTGCCAGCACCAACCCAGGGCAAGGTGGCTACACCTTC
CASTNPGQGGYTF
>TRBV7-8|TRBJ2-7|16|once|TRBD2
TGTGCCAGCAGCCACCCTAGCGGGAGGCTGGATTTGAAGCAGTACTTC
CASSHPSGRLDLKQYF
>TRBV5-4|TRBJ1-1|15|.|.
TGTGCCAGCAGCTTGGCTGTCAGTGGGAACACTGAAGCTTTCTTT
CASSLAVSGNTEAFF
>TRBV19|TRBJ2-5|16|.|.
TGTGCCAGTAGTATAGGGGCAGGGGCGCGCCGAGAGACCCAGTACTTC
CASSIGAGARRETQYF
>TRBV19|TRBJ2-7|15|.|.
TGTGCCAGTAGTATTCGTTCAGGGGATAGGTACGAGCAGTACTTC
CASSIRSGDRYEQYF
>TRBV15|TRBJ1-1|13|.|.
TGTGCCACCCGTGGCAGGGTGAACACTGAAGCTTTCTTT
CATRGRVNTEAFF
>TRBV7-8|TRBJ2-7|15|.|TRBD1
TGTGCCAGCAGCTTAGCCGGGACAGGGCAACGCGAGCAGTACTTC
CASSLAGTGQREQYF
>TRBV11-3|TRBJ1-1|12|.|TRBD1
TGTGCCAGCAGCCGAAGACAGGGAACGGCTTTCTTT
CASSRRQGTAFF
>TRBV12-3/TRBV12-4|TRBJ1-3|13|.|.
TGTGCCAGCAGTTTGGGTTACGGGAACACCATATATTTT
CASSLGYGNTIYF
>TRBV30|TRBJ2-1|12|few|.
TGTGCCTGGAGTCTCGGTAACAATGAGCAGTTCTTC
CAWSLGNNEQFF
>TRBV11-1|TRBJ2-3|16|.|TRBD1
TGTGCCAGCAGCGACAGGGGGACCAGAAACACAGATACGCAGTATTTT
CASSDRGTRNTDTQYF
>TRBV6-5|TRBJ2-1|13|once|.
TGTGCCAGCAGTTACTCGCGCAACAATGAGCAGTTCTTC
CASSYSRNNEQFF
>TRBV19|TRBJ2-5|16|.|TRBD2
TGTGCCAGTAGCCCCCGTGCTAGCGGGAAGCTTGAGACCCAGTACTTC
CASSPRASGKLETQYF
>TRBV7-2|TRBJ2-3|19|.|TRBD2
TGTGCCAGCAGCTCGATGGGGCAATTTAGCGGGAAACGCACAGATACGCAGTATTTT
CASSSMGQFSGKRTDTQYF